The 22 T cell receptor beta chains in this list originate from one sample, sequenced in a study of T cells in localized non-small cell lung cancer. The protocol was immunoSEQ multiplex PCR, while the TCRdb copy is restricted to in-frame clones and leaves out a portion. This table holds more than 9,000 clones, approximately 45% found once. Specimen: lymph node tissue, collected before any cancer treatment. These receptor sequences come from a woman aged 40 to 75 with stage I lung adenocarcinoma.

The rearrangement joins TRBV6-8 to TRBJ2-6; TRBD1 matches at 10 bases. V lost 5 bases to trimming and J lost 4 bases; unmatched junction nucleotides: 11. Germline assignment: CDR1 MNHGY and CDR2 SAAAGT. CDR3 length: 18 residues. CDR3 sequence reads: CASSNGLGQGTGANVLTF. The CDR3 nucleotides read TGTGCCAGCAGTAATGGACTGGGACAGGGGACCGGGGCCAACGTCCTGACTTTC.

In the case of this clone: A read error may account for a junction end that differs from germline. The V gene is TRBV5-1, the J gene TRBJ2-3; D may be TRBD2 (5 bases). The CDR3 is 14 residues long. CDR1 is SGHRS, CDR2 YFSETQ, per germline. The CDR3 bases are TGCGCCAGCAGGGGGTCCTCTAGCATAGATACGCAGTATTTT. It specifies CASRGSSSIDTQYF.

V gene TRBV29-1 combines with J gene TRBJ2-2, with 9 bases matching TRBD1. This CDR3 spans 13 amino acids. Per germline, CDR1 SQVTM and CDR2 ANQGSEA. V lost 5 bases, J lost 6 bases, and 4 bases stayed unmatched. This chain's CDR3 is CSVRQGDAGELFF. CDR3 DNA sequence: TGCAGCGTTCGACAGGGGGACGCCGGGGAGCTGTTTTTT.

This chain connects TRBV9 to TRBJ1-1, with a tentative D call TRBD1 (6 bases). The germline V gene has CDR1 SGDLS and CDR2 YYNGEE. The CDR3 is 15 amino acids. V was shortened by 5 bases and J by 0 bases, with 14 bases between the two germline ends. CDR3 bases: TGTGCCAGCAGTGCAGGGGCGTTCATGAACACTGAAGCTTTCTTT. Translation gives CASSAGAFMNTEAFF.

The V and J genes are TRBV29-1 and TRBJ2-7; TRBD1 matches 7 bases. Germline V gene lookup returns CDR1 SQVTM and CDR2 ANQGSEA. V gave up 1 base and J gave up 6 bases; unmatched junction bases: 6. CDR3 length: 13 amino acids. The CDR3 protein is CSVEGPPGGEQYF. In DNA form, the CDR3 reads TGCAGCGTTGAAGGACCCCCAGGGGGCGAGCAGTACTTC.

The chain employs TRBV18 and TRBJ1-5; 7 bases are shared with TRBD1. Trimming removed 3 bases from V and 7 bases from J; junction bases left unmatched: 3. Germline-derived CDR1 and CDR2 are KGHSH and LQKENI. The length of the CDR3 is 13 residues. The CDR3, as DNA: TGTGCCAGCTCACCCCAGGGGGAGCAGCCCCAGCATTTT. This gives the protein CASSPQGEQPQHF.

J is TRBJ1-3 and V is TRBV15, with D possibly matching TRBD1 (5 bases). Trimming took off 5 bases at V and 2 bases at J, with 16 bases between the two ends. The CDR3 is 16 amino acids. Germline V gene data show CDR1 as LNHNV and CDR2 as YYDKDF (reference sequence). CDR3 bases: TGTGCCACCAGCTTCATCCAAGGGACTACTGGAAACACCATATATTTT. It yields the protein CATSFIQGTTGNTIYF.

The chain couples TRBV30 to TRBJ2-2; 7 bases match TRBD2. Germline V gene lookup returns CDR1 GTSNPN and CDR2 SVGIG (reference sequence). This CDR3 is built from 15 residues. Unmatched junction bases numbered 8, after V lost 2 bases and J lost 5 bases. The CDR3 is CAWSRRGRGTGELFF. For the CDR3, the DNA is TGTGCCTGGAGTCGCCGAGGGAGGGGTACCGGGGAGCTGTTTTTT.

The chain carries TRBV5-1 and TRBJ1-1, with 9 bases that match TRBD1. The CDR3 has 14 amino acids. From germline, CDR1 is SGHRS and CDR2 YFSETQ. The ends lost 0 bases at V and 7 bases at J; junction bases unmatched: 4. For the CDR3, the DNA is TGCGCCAGCAGCTTGGCACCGGGACAGGGTGAAGCTTTCTTT. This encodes CASSLAPGQGEAFF. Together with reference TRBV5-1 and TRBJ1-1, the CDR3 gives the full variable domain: KAGVTQTPRYLIKTRGQQVTLSCSPISGHRSVSWYQQTPGQGLQFLFEYFSETQRNKGNFPGRFSGRQFSNSRSEMNVSTLELGDSALYLCASSLAPGQGEAFFGQGTRLTVV.

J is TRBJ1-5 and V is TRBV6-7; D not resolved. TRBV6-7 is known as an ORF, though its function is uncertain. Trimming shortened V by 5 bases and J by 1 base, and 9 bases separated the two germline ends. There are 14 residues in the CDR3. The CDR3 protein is CASSENRSNQPQHF. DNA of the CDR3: TGTGCCAGCAGTGAAAATAGGAGCAATCAGCCCCAGCATTTT.

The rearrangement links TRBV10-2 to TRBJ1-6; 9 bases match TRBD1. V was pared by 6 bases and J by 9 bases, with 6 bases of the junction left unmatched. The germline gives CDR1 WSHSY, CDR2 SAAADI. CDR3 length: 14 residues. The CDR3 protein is CASRDGTGPSPLHF. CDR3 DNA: TGCGCCAGCAGGGACGGGACAGGGCCTTCACCCCTCCACTTT.

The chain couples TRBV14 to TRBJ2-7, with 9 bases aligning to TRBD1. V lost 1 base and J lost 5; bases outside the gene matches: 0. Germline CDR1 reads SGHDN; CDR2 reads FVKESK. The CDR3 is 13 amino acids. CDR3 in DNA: TGTGCCAGCAGCCAAGGACAGGGGGACGAGCAGTACTTC. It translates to CASSQGQGDEQYF.

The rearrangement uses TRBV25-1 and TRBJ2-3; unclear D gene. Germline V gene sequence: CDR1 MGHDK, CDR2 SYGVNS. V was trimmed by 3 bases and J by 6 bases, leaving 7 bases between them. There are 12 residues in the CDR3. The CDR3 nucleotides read TGTGCCAGCAGTGACCCGCTGGATACGCAGTATTTT. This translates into CASSDPLDTQYF. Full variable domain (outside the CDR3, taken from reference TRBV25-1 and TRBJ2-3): EADIYQTPRYLVIGTGKKITLECSQTMGHDKMYWYQQDPGMELHLIHYSYGVNSTEKGDLSSESTVSRIRTEHFPLTLESARPSHTSQYLCASSDPLDTQYFGPGTRLTVL.

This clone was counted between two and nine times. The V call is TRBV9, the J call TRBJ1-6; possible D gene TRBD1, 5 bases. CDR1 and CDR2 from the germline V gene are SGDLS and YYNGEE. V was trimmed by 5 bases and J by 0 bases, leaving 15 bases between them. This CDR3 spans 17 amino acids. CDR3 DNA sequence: TGTGCCAGCAGTGAGCAGGGACGAGGCTCCTATAATTCACCCCTCCACTTT. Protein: CASSEQGRGSYNSPLHF.

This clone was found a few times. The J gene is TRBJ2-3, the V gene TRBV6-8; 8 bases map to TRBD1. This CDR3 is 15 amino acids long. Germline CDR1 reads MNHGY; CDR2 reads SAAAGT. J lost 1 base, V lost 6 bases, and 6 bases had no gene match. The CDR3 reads CASSLQGGGTDTQYF. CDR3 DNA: TGTGCCAGCAGCCTACAGGGGGGCGGCACAGATACGCAGTATTTT.

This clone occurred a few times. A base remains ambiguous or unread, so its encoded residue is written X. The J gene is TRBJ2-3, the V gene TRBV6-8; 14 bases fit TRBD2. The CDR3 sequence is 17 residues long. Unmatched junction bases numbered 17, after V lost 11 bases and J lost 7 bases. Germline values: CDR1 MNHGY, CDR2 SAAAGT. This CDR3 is CAGGPRGLAGVAXTQYF. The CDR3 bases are TGTGCCGGGGGACCCCGGGGACTAGCGGGGGTTGCARATACGCAGTATTTT.

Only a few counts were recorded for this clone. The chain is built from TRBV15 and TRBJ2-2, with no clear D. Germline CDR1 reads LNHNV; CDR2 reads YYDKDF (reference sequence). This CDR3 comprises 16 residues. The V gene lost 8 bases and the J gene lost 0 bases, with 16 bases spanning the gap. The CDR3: CATGAITVANTGELFF. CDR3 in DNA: TGTGCCACCGGCGCGATTACAGTCGCGAACACCGGGGAGCTGTTTTTT.

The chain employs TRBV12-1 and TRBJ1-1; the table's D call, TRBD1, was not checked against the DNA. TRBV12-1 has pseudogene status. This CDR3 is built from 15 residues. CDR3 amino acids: CASSSRFGGTAEAFF. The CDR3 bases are TGTGCCAGCAGCTCCCGGTTTGGAGGGACAGCTGAAGCTTTCTTT.

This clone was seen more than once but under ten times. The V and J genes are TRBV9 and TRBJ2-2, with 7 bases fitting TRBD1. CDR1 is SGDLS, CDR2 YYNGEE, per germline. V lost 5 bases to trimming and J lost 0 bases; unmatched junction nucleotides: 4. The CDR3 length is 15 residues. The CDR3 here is CASSVDRSNTGELFF. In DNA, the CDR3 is TGTGCCAGCAGTGTGGACAGGTCGAACACCGGGGAGCTGTTTTTT.

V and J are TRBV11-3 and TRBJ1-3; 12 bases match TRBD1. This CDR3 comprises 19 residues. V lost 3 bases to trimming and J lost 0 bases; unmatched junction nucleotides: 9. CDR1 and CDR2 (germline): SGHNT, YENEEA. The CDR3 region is CASSLVGDRGQPSGNTIYF. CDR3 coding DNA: TGTGCCAGCAGCTTGGTAGGGGACAGGGGGCAGCCCTCTGGAAACACCATATATTTT.

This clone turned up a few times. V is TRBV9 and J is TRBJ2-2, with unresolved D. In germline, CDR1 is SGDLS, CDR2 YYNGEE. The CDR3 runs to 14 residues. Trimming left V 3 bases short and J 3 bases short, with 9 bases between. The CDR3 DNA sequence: TGTGCCAGCAGCGCCCAAGGGTACACCGGGGAGCTGTTTTTT. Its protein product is CASSAQGYTGELFF.

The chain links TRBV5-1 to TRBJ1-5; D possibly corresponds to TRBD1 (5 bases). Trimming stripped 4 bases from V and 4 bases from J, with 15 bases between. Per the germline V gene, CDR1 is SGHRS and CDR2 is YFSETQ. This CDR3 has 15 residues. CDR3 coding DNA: TGCGCCAGCAGCCCCGGCCAGGGACCTAATCAGCCCCAGCATTTT. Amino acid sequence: CASSPGQGPNQPQHF. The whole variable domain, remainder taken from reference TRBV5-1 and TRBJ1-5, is KAGVTQTPRYLIKTRGQQVTLSCSPISGHRSVSWYQQTPGQGLQFLFEYFSETQRNKGNFPGRFSGRQFSNSRSEMNVSTLELGDSALYLCASSPGQGPNQPQHFGDGTRLSIL.